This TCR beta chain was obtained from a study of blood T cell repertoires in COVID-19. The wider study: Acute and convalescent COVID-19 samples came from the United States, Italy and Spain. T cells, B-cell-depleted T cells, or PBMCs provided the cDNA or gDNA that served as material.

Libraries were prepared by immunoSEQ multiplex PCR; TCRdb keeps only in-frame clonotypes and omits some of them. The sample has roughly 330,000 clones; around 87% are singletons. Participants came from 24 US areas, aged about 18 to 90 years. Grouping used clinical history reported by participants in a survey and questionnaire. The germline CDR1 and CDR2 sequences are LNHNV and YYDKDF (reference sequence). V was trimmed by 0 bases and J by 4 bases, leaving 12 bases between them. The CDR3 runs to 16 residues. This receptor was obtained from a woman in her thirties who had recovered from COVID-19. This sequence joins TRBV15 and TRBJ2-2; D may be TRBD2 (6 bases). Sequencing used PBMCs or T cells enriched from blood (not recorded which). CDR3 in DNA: TGTGCCACCAGCAGAGATTTGCAGGGAGGCACCGGGGAGCTGTTTTTT. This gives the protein CATSRDLQGGTGELFF.